These T cell receptor beta chains were read from a single sample in a study of identical twins. TCRdb processed the 5' RACE reads anew with MiXCR; each CDR3 protein has one entry. The sample has 500,000 to 700,000 distinct CDR3 sequences; around 7.5% are singletons. This same sample was also part of a study on yellow fever vaccine responses in identical twins.

The material sequenced was PBMCs. The source of these receptors is a woman under 30 in good health. Both conserved end residues are part of each CDR3. D genes are given only for firm matches. Not every row has a clone size; where given, it reads once, few, many or a size class.

d_gene: .
abundance: few
j_gene: TRBJ2-7
v_gene: TRBV9
CDR3nt: TGTGCCAGCAGCGTAGTAGCGGATTCCTACGAGCAGTACTTC
CDR3aa: CASSVVADSYEQYF

d_gene: TRBD1
abundance: many
j_gene: TRBJ2-3
v_gene: TRBV15
CDR3nt: TGTGCCACCAGCAGAGAACAGGGGCGCGTGACAGATACGCAGTATTTT
CDR3aa: CATSREQGRVTDTQYF

d_gene: .
abundance: .
j_gene: TRBJ2-1
v_gene: TRBV15
CDR3nt: TGTGCCACCAGCAAGGTTGAAGTGAGGGATGAGCAGTTCTTC
CDR3aa: CATSKVEVRDEQFF

d_gene: .
abundance: .
j_gene: TRBJ2-7
v_gene: TRBV27
CDR3nt: TGTGCCAGCAGTACCGTAGGGCGGGAGCAGTACTTC
CDR3aa: CASSTVGREQYF

d_gene: TRBD1
abundance: many
j_gene: TRBJ2-1
v_gene: TRBV2
CDR3nt: TGTGCCAGCAGAGGGAACAGGGGGCATCAATCGGGTGAGCAGTTCTTC
CDR3aa: CASRGNRGHQSGEQFF

d_gene: .
abundance: few
j_gene: TRBJ1-1
v_gene: TRBV6-1
CDR3nt: TGTGCCAGCAGTGAGGGGGGCGGGTTCACTGAAGCTTTCTTT
CDR3aa: CASSEGGGFTEAFF

d_gene: .
abundance: .
j_gene: TRBJ2-5
v_gene: TRBV20-1
CDR3nt: TGCAGTGCTAGGATAGGGGGAGTAGAGACCCAGTACTTC
CDR3aa: CSARIGGVETQYF

d_gene: .
abundance: .
j_gene: TRBJ2-1
v_gene: TRBV4-2
CDR3nt: TGTGCCAGCAGCCAAGTTGGGCCCAATGAGCAGTTCTTC
CDR3aa: CASSQVGPNEQFF

d_gene: .
abundance: many
j_gene: TRBJ2-3
v_gene: TRBV18
CDR3nt: TGTGCCAGCTCACCGGTGACGCTCTCTAGCACAGATACGCAGTATTTT
CDR3aa: CASSPVTLSSTDTQYF

d_gene: TRBD1
abundance: few
j_gene: TRBJ2-7
v_gene: TRBV4-1
CDR3nt: TGCGCCAGCAGAGCTACCTTCAGGGACAGCTACGAGCAGTACTTC
CDR3aa: CASRATFRDSYEQYF

d_gene: .
abundance: .
j_gene: TRBJ2-3
v_gene: TRBV12-3/TRBV12-4
CDR3nt: TGTGCCAGCAGTTTAGGGACCCTGGAGTATTTT
CDR3aa: CASSLGTLEYF

d_gene: TRBD2
abundance: .
j_gene: TRBJ2-7
v_gene: TRBV20-1
CDR3nt: TGCAGTGCTAGAGACGTAAATCGTCCTTTGACTAGCGGACAAGTTGGAGGGCCCCTATACGAGCAGTACTTC
CDR3aa: CSARDVNRPLTSGQVGGPLYEQYF

d_gene: TRBD2
abundance: many
j_gene: TRBJ2-1
v_gene: TRBV5-1
CDR3nt: TGCGCCAGCAGCTTGGGGTCTAGCGGAAACTCCTACAATGAGCAGTTCTTC
CDR3aa: CASSLGSSGNSYNEQFF

d_gene: .
abundance: .
j_gene: TRBJ1-2
v_gene: TRBV20-1
CDR3nt: TGCAGTGCTACCAGCACTAACTATGGCTACACCTTC
CDR3aa: CSATSTNYGYTF

d_gene: TRBD1
abundance: many
j_gene: TRBJ1-1
v_gene: TRBV11-2
CDR3nt: TGTGCCAGCAGCCAACAGGGGGCGAACACTGAAGCTTTCTTT
CDR3aa: CASSQQGANTEAFF

d_gene: .
abundance: many
j_gene: TRBJ1-1
v_gene: TRBV5-1
CDR3nt: TGCGCCAGCAGCTTGTCGGCGCCGGACACTGAAGCTTTCTTT
CDR3aa: CASSLSAPDTEAFF

d_gene: .
abundance: few
j_gene: TRBJ2-1
v_gene: TRBV18
CDR3nt: TGTGCCAGCTCACCACGGGGGGAGCGCGTAACCAACAATGAGCAGTTCTTC
CDR3aa: CASSPRGERVTNNEQFF

d_gene: .
abundance: many
j_gene: TRBJ1-2
v_gene: TRBV12-3/TRBV12-4
CDR3nt: TGTGCCAGCTCGAGTGACTATGGCTACACCTTC
CDR3aa: CASSSDYGYTF

d_gene: TRBD2
abundance: few
j_gene: TRBJ2-2
v_gene: TRBV7-9
CDR3nt: TGTGCCAGCAGCTCAGCGGGAAACACCGGGGAGCTGTTTTTT
CDR3aa: CASSSAGNTGELFF

d_gene: .
abundance: many
j_gene: TRBJ2-5
v_gene: TRBV27
CDR3nt: TGTGCCAGCAGGCAAGAGTTTCAAGAGACCCAGTACTTC
CDR3aa: CASRQEFQETQYF

d_gene: .
abundance: many
j_gene: TRBJ1-1
v_gene: TRBV4-1
CDR3nt: TGCGCCAGCACCCTTGAACCCTCAGGGGAAAGTTTATACACTGAAGCTTTCTTT
CDR3aa: CASTLEPSGESLYTEAFF

d_gene: .
abundance: .
j_gene: TRBJ2-5
v_gene: TRBV6-1
CDR3nt: TGTGCCAGCAGTGAAATAGCCCAGGAAGAGACCCAGTACTTC
CDR3aa: CASSEIAQEETQYF

d_gene: .
abundance: many
j_gene: TRBJ2-1
v_gene: TRBV4-2
CDR3nt: TGTGCCAGCAGCCAACGACGGGACAACTACAATGAGCAGTTCTTC
CDR3aa: CASSQRRDNYNEQFF

d_gene: .
abundance: many
j_gene: TRBJ2-1
v_gene: TRBV2
CDR3nt: TGTGCCAGCAGTGTTGAACTAGCCTCCTACAATGAGCAGTTCTTC
CDR3aa: CASSVELASYNEQFF